Following are 27 T cell receptor beta chains from one sample sequenced in a study of blood T cell repertoires in COVID-19. Here immunoSEQ multiplex PCR was the method, and the copy in TCRdb shows in-frame clones only, minus some. The sample lists 200,000 to 250,000 clones; 88% were seen once. The sample was PBMCs or T cells enriched from blood (not recorded which). These receptors were obtained from a woman aged 25 to 39 who had been exposed to COVID-19.

The V gene is TRBV6-5, the J gene TRBJ1-5; maybe TRBD1 (5 bases). The CDR3 is 11 amino acids. The germline V gene encodes CDR1 MNHEY and CDR2 SVGAGI. The CDR3 region is CAFGGDQPQHF. CDR3 nucleotides: TGTGCGTTTGGGGGGGATCAGCCCCAGCATTTT.

V gene TRBV7-3 combines with J gene TRBJ2-3; 11 bases line up with TRBD2. Germline CDR1 and CDR2: SGHTA and FQGTGA. The CDR3 is 21 amino acids. The J segment lost 0 bases and the V segment lost 1 base, leaving 15 bases of the junction unmatched. The CDR3 DNA reads as TGTGCCAGCAGCTTAAGACCCGTTGTAGCGGGAGGGCCTATCAGCACAGATACGCAGTATTTT. Protein: CASSLRPVVAGGPISTDTQYF.

The chain joins TRBV24-1 to TRBJ2-1; TRBD2 matches at 8 bases. Unmatched junction bases numbered 8, after V lost 4 bases and J lost 7 bases. The CDR3 length is 15 residues. Germline loops: CDR1 KGHDR, CDR2 SFDVKD. CDR3 DNA sequence: TGTGCCACCAGTGAGCTAAGCGGGAGTTTAAATGAGCAGTTCTTC. Amino acid sequence: CATSELSGSLNEQFF.

The V and J genes are TRBV28 and TRBJ2-3; 7 bases map to TRBD2. The CDR3 is 14 residues long. Germline V gene lookup returns CDR1 MDHEN and CDR2 SYDVKM. The ends lost 5 bases at V and 0 bases at J; junction bases unmatched: 2. The CDR3 region has the DNA TGTGCCAGCAGTCTAGCGGATAGCACAGATACGCAGTATTTT. This gives the protein CASSLADSTDTQYF. The full variable domain, in which reference TRBV28 and TRBJ2-3 provide the parts outside the CDR3, is DVKVTQSSRYLVKRTGEKVFLECVQDMDHENMFWYRQDPGLGLRLIYFSYDVKMKEKGDIPEGYSVSREKKERFSLILESASTNQTSMYLCASSLADSTDTQYFGPGTRLTVL.

J is TRBJ1-1 and V is TRBV3-1 (or the pseudogene TRBV3-2), with D hard to call. With 3 bases removed from V and 1 base from J, the gap between germline ends came to 9 bases. Germline CDR1 reads LGHDT; CDR2 reads YNNKEL (reference sequence). This CDR3 comprises 14 residues. CDR3 amino acids: CASSQGGTNTEAFF. The CDR3 nucleotides are TGTGCCAGCAGCCAGGGAGGAACGAACACTGAAGCTTTCTTT.

The chain combines TRBV3-1 (or the pseudogene TRBV3-2) with TRBJ1-1; D is uncertain. The CDR3 is 13 amino acids. Germline V lookup: CDR1 LGHDT, CDR2 YNNKEL (reference sequence). Trimming shortened V by 2 bases and J by 6 bases, and 10 bases separated the two germline ends. CDR3 sequence: CASSQLRSPEAFF. CDR3 nucleotide sequence: TGTGCCAGCAGCCAATTAAGAAGCCCTGAAGCTTTCTTT.

This chain links TRBV7-2 with TRBJ2-7, with 9 nucleotides matching TRBD1. Unmatched junction bases numbered 18, after V lost 4 bases and J lost 5 bases. Germline CDR1 and CDR2: SGHTA and FQGNSA. The CDR3 contains 18 residues. The CDR3: CASSSTRTGALGYHEQYF. The CDR3, as DNA: TGTGCCAGCAGCTCTACCAGGACAGGGGCATTAGGTTACCACGAGCAGTACTTC.

The V and J genes are TRBV7-9 and TRBJ2-1; TRBD1 aligns across 7 bases. In germline, CDR1 is SEHNR, CDR2 FQNEAQ (reference sequence). After removal of 1 base from V and 14 bases from J, the junction contained 14 bases not matched to a gene. CDR3 length equals 15 residues. CDR3 region: CASSLGDREARREFF. CDR3 nucleotide sequence: TGTGCCAGCAGCTTAGGGGACAGAGAAGCCAGGAGAGAGTTCTTC.

This clone occurred many times. The V call is TRBV18, the J call TRBJ2-7; TRBD2 matches at 8 bases. CDR1 is KGHSH, CDR2 LQKENI, per germline. Germline trimming cut 4 bases from V and 2 bases from J; bases unmatched to any gene: 4. This CDR3 spans 14 amino acids. The CDR3 nucleotides are TGTGCCAGCTCACGGACTAGCAGTGCCTACGAGCAGTACTTC. This gives the protein CASSRTSSAYEQYF.

The chain joins TRBV4-1 to TRBJ1-5; the D is unclear. CDR1 is MGHRA, CDR2 YSYEKL, per germline. The V end lost 8 bases, the J end lost 2 bases, and 10 bases lay between the germline ends. The CDR3 loop spans 13 amino acids. The CDR3 reads CASPKECNQPQHF. CDR3 DNA sequence: TGCGCCAGCCCGAAAGAGTGCAATCAGCCCCAGCATTTT.

The chain recombines TRBV19 with TRBJ2-5; 8 bases match TRBD2. With V trimmed by 5 bases and J by 2 bases, 13 bases remained unmatched. The V gene's germline CDR1 is LNHDA and CDR2 SQIVND (reference sequence). The CDR3 sequence is 17 residues long. In nucleotides, the CDR3 is TGTGCCAGTAGTTTCACCACTAGCGGAGCCGGGCAAGAGACCCAGTACTTC. Its protein is CASSFTTSGAGQETQYF.

The chain combines TRBV7-9 with TRBJ2-7; 8 bases are shared with TRBD2. Germline V gene sequence: CDR1 SEHNR, CDR2 FQNEAQ (reference sequence). V was clipped by 3 bases and J by 5 bases; unmatched bases: 9. The CDR3 length is 15 residues. DNA for the CDR3: TGTGCCAGCAGCTTGATAATGGGACTAGTTGACGAGCAGTACTTC. Translated: CASSLIMGLVDEQYF.

This chain uses TRBV7-3 with TRBJ2-1; D gene ambiguous. V was clipped by 1 base and J by 3 bases, with 4 bases between them. The CDR3 contains 13 residues. CDR1 is SGHTA and CDR2 is FQGTGA in the germline V gene. The CDR3 sequence is CASSLNLYNEQFF. The CDR3 DNA is TGTGCCAGCAGCTTAAATCTCTACAATGAGCAGTTCTTC.

This sequence joins TRBV29-1 and TRBJ1-1; maybe TRBD1 (5 bases). Germline CDR1 is SQVTM and CDR2 is ANQGSEA. The CDR3 loop spans 12 amino acids. Trimming cost V 7 bases and J 2 bases, with 11 bases left between them. The CDR3: CSESTENTEAFF. The CDR3 DNA is TGCAGCGAGTCGACAGAAAACACTGAAGCTTTCTTT.

This sequence joins TRBV14 and TRBJ2-1; D possibly corresponds to TRBD2 (6 bases). The CDR3 covers 16 residues. Germline CDR1 reads SGHDN; CDR2 reads FVKESK. V was shortened by 1 base and J by 4 bases, with 14 bases between the two germline ends. The CDR3 region has the DNA TGTGCCAGCAGCCAAGTAGCGGCTAGCGCATACAATGAGCAGTTCTTC. Translated, it gives CASSQVAASAYNEQFF. Variable domain in full (rest from reference TRBV14 and TRBJ2-1): EAGVTQFPSHSVIEKGQTVTLRCDPISGHDNLYWYRRVMGKEIKFLLHFVKESKQDESGMPNNRFLAERTGGTYSTLKVQPAELEDSGVYFCASSQVAASAYNEQFFGPGTRLTVL.

On this clone itself: In the same sample, other DNA sequences code for this CDR3. The rearrangement uses TRBV28 and TRBJ2-7; 9 bases agree with TRBD1. CDR1 and CDR2 (germline): MDHEN, SYDVKM. J was trimmed by 3 bases and V by 8 bases; bases with no gene match: 2. The CDR3 totals 12 residues. DNA for the CDR3: TGTGCCAGCGGGACAGGGAGCTACGAGCAGTACTTC. Translating it yields CASGTGSYEQYF.

The CDR3 nucleotides are TGTGCCAGCAGTTTAGTAGCGTCCTACAATGAGCAGTTCTTC. Its protein product is CASSLVASYNEQFF. The chain employs TRBV27 and TRBJ2-1; TRBD2 might be the D (5 bases). Trimming stripped 2 bases from V and 1 base from J, with 6 bases between. Germline CDR1 reads MNHEY; CDR2 reads SMNVEV (reference sequence). The CDR3 spans 14 residues.

This clone was counted ten times or more. The chain carries TRBV5-8 and TRBJ2-7; D might be TRBD2 (6 bases). V lost 2 bases, J lost 2 bases, and 11 bases lay in between. CDR3 length: 14 residues. The V gene's germline CDR1 is SGHTS and CDR2 YDEGEE. The CDR3 coding sequence is TGTGCCAGCAGCTTTGGGGGGTCAGCCTACGAGCAGTACTTC. Residues: CASSFGGSAYEQYF.

There are a few counts of this clone. V is TRBV5-6 and J is TRBJ1-1; a weak D match, TRBD1 (6 bases). V lost 4 bases and J lost 4, with 14 bases in between. This CDR3 has 14 amino acids. Germline V lookup: CDR1 SGHDT, CDR2 YYEEEE. CDR3 region: CASSHRVVGTEAFF. DNA of the CDR3: TGTGCCAGCAGCCACAGGGTTGTAGGCACTGAAGCTTTCTTT.

J is TRBJ1-2 and V is TRBV2, with TRBD1 as a possible D gene (5 bases). The germline V gene encodes CDR1 SNHLY and CDR2 FYNNEI. V lost 5 bases and J lost 4, with 14 bases in between. The CDR3 runs to 14 residues. The CDR3 sequence is CASSPGFILYGYTF. In DNA, the CDR3 is TGTGCCAGCAGTCCAGGGTTTATTCTCTATGGCTACACCTTC.

The genes are TRBV4-1 and TRBJ1-1; maybe TRBD1 (6 bases). Germline CDR1 MGHRA, CDR2 YSYEKL. Trimming removed 4 bases at V and 0 bases at J, with 9 bases between. This CDR3 has 14 amino acids. CDR3 sequence reads: CASSPPGVNTEAFF. DNA for the CDR3: TGCGCCAGCAGCCCGCCAGGGGTGAACACTGAAGCTTTCTTT.

The V and J genes are TRBV19 and TRBJ1-1; D uncertain. Per the germline V gene, CDR1 is LNHDA and CDR2 is SQIVND (reference sequence). V lost 5 bases and J 1 base, leaving 14 bases between the germline ends. This CDR3 spans 15 amino acids. The CDR3 bases are TGTGCCAGTAGTCGTGGTGGCATCCCGAACACTGAAGCTTTCTTT. It codes for CASSRGGIPNTEAFF.

This chain joins TRBV10-1 and TRBJ1-5; 7 nucleotides line up with TRBD1. Germline values: CDR1 WNHNN, CDR2 SYGVQD (reference sequence). The trim removed 7 bases at V and 7 bases at J, leaving 7 bases unmatched. This CDR3 has 13 residues. CDR3 nucleotides: TGCGCCAGCACTCGCAGGGGGGACCAGCCCCAGCATTTT. Encoded protein: CASTRRGDQPQHF.

V is TRBV19 and J is TRBJ1-1; no clear D. Germline lookup yields CDR1 LNHDA and CDR2 SQIVND (reference sequence). The CDR3 has 11 amino acids. CDR3 amino acids: CATILNTEAFF. In nucleotides, the CDR3 is TGTGCTACTATATTGAACACTGAAGCTTTCTTT.

The chain links TRBV2 to TRBJ1-3, with D possibly being TRBD1 (6 bases). V lost 6 bases, J lost 0 bases, and 9 bases lay in between. The CDR3 runs to 14 residues. The germline CDR1 and CDR2 sequences are SNHLY and FYNNEI. CDR3 sequence (DNA): TGTGCCAGCAGCGGGACACCCTCTGGAAACACCATATATTTT. This gives the protein CASSGTPSGNTIYF.

This clone was observed a few times. V and J are TRBV2 and TRBJ2-3; 8 bases are shared with TRBD2. The V gene's germline CDR1 is SNHLY and CDR2 FYNNEI. The V gene end was trimmed by 4 bases and the J gene end by 4 bases; junction bases not matched to a gene: 7. This CDR3 region has 15 residues. The chain's CDR3 is CASSAGAGVADTQYF. The CDR3 DNA reads TGTGCCAGCAGTGCAGGAGCGGGGGTGGCAGATACGCAGTATTTT.

This rearrangement joins TRBV7-9 to TRBJ2-1; TRBD2 aligns across 7 bases. Germline values: CDR1 SEHNR, CDR2 FQNEAQ (reference sequence). With V trimmed by 7 bases and J by 5 bases, 8 bases remained unmatched. The CDR3 runs 14 residues. CDR3 sequence (DNA): TGTGCCAGCATCAGGACTAGTGGGCACAATGAGCAGTTCTTC. As protein: CASIRTSGHNEQFF. Filled out from reference TRBV7-9 and TRBJ2-1, the complete variable domain reads DTGVSQNPRHKITKRGQNVTFRCDPISEHNRLYWYRQTLGQGPEFLTYFQNEAQLEKSRLLSDRFSAERPKGSFSTLEIQRTEQGDSAMYLCASIRTSGHNEQFFGPGTRLTVL.